Sequencing of this TCR beta chain was carried out in a study of regulatory T cells in long-lasting Graves disease (TCRdb year 2021). About the study as a whole: Antithyroid drugs had been taken for less than 3 months by newly diagnosed Graves' disease patients. Patients with persistent Graves' disease were compared with patients with newly diagnosed Graves' disease using TCR sequencing and RNA sequencing of peripheral blood. The study was conducted in China and was registered as a clinical trial. TCR sequencing covered approximately 13 persistent and 20 newly diagnosed Graves' disease patients, some 33 samples in total.

This clonotype was observed many times. Its antigen specificity is not known. Per-base quality was not reported, and no clone a single base away is much larger than it. Overall study outcomes, separate from this receptor: More public clonotypes were shared among persistent patients (under 3,000) than among newly diagnosed patients (roughly 1,000). The study examined only peripheral blood because the primary lesion, thyroid tissue, could not be accessed. Sequencing and analysis were limited to the TCR beta chain. Lower TCR Shannon entropy and fewer highly expanded clones were observed in persistent Graves' disease patients than in newly diagnosed patients, which suggested clonal expansion. The authors noted that the small sample size was a limitation that may lower accuracy. Preferential use of TRBV28, TRBJ1-2 and TRBJ2-5 was observed in persistent disease, whereas TRBV20-1 and TRBJ2-1 were favored in newly diagnosed disease.

The time point label for this specimen denotes: newly diagnosed GD, antithyroid drugs for less than 3 months. RNA was extracted from PBMCs in TRIzol for both TCR sequencing and RNA sequencing. The diagnosis of Graves' disease followed American Thyroid Association guidelines. Patients were recruited from an endocrinology department in Xi'an, China. From each patient, approximately 10 milliliters of peripheral blood was collected into an EDTA anticoagulant tube. Ficoll Paque Plus density gradient separation was used to isolate PBMCs, and no further T cell sorting was performed. An Agilent 2100 Bioanalyzer and agarose gel were used to check RNA quality, while a NanoDrop 2000 measured RNA concentration. Library preparation used multiplex PCR. For sequencing, an Illumina HiSeq 4000 was employed. iRepertoire HTBI primers and Arm-PCR amplification of CDR3 regions were used to construct TCR beta libraries. Gel purification was performed on PCR products prior to sequencing. The study's own analysis went as follows. Gene usage analysis of CDR3 amino acid clonotypes used the roughly 60 TRBV and 14 to 15 TRBJ segments found across samples. COPE and FqMerger were used to merge filtered high-quality paired reads into contigs. BLAST was used to align contigs to the IMGT TRBV, TRBD and TRBJ reference genes, and CDR3 was defined following IMGT. Clonotypes above 0.1% frequency were classified as highly expanded clones. Shannon entropy was used to measure repertoire diversity, and the Gini coefficient was used to measure V-J evenness. Public clonotypes were defined as clonotypes shared by more than one individual. The raw public data were reprocessed by TCRdb itself: fastp quality trimming at Q25, MiXCR clonotype calling, in-frame beta chains only. Records with the same CDR3 protein are collapsed into one entry carrying the most frequent genes and DNA. TCRdb, rather than the study authors, made the V and J calls. The sample table contains 350,000 to 550,000 distinct CDR3 sequences; only one count was recorded for 14% to 15% of them. The top ten clones comprise around 15% of the sample.

The CDR3 spans 20 residues, from the cysteine through the phenylalanine. Here the CDR3 DNA is all that survives: 60 bases in frame from base 1. CDR1 and CDR2 are drawn from the germline V gene (reference sequence): DFQATT, SNEGSKA. Trimming accounts for 2 bases at V and 3 bases at J, while the number of junction bases matched to no gene is 20. The same sample was also studied in work on T cells in Graves' hyperthyroidism and ophthalmopathy. Looking at the second paper: Graves' hyperthyroidism was defined as stable when no progression to ophthalmopathy occurred over 18 months of follow-up. Hyperthyroidism patients were aged 18 to 65 years and newly diagnosed, with disease duration of less than 2 months. Exclusion was applied to patients with uncontrolled infections, other autoimmune diseases, pregnancy or lactation. Clinical symptoms, serum thyroxine and TRAb, thyroid ultrasound, and orbital computed tomography formed the basis for the diagnoses. The TCR CDR3 was subjected to a first round of RT-PCR using the HTBI primer set and the Qiagen OneStep RT-PCR kit. Blood samples also contained most of the expanded thyroid clonotypes (frequency above 0.001), which suggests that blood repertoires may reflect thyroid immune responses. A 13 V-J signature model separated ophthalmopathy from stable hyperthyroidism, with approximately 87% sensitivity and 81% to 83% specificity in cross-validation and 80%/75% in testing. During validation, the model predicted progression to ophthalmopathy a median of around six months ahead of onset, with more than 60% sensitivity and around 73% specificity. TCR V-J signatures able to tell the groups apart were searched for in a discovery cohort of 95 or so patients, of whom roughly 42 had Graves' ophthalmopathy and under 65 had stable Graves' hyperthyroidism. Prospective prediction of ophthalmopathy was tested in an independent validation cohort of 18 to 20 hyperthyroidism patients and 17 patients who later progressed to ophthalmopathy. The 85 to 100 discovery patients were randomly split 7:3 into training and test sets. In about 6 Graves' hyperthyroidism patients, the study also compared T-cell repertoires from thyroid tissue with T-cell repertoires from blood. Once sampling was done, hyperthyroidism patients were given methimazole at a starting dose of 30 mg daily, whereas ophthalmopathy patients were given high-dose intravenous methylprednisolone. Libraries were constructed in a second round of multiplex PCR, after which size selection and purification were performed. Sequencing of the libraries was done on an Illumina HiSeq2000 using paired-end 100 bp reads. SOAPnuke was used to process the raw data, removing reads that contained adapters or uncalled bases, had a mean Phred below 15, or lacked an exact match to the constant primer or identifier. COPE v1.2.5 was used to merge high-quality paired reads, and clonotypes were defined as unique nucleotide sequences. MiTCR v1.1 was used to align the clonotypes against IMGT TRBV, TRBD and TRBJ reference segments. The analysis was restricted to V-J combinations with a frequency above 0.0001, which together covered 99% to 99.2% of the repertoires. A TCS score was defined as the ratio between F50 (clonal expansion) and ExV (chaos), using BLOSUM62-based TCRdist between CDR3 peptides within each V-J. Welch's t-statistics and random forest reduced fewer than 600 V-J features to 13, which were used in a naive Bayes classifier (R e1071). Sample size was not statistically predetermined, and investigators were not blinded to group allocation. TCR Vbeta CDR3 sequencing of roughly 140 peripheral blood samples (under 45 ophthalmopathy, about 75 hyperthyroidism and 17 progressor patients) is reported in the paper.

The TCR originated in a woman under 40 with Graves disease. Donor details come from another sample of the same person, matched by shared clones. The sequencing used peripheral blood mononuclear cells (PBMCs), collected at new diagnosis, from a patient treated with antithyroid drugs. The chain joins TRBV20-1 to TRBJ2-1, with 9 bases matching TRBD1. CDR3 protein: CSARPFTGTGIGGVYNEQFF. The DNA sequence reads TGCAGTGCTAGACCTTTCACCGGGACAGGGATTGGCGGAGTCTACAATGAGCAGTTCTTC.